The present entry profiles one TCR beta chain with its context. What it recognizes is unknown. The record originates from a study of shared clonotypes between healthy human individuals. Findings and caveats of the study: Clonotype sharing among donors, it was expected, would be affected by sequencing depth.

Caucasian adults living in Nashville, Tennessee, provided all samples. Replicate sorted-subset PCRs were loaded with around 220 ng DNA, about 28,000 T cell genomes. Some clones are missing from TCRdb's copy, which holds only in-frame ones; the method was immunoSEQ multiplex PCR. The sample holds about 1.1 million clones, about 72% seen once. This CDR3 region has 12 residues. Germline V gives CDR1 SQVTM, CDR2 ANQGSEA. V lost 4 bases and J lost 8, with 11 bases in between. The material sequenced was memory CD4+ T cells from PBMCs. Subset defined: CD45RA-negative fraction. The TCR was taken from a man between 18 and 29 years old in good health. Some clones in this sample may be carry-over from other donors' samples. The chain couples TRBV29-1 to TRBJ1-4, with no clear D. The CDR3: CSVGAAGEKLFF. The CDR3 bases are TGCAGCGTTGGGGCGGCGGGGGAAAAACTGTTTTTT.